Listed below are T cell receptor beta chains from one sample, sequenced in a study of blood T cell repertoires in COVID-19. Produced via immunoSEQ multiplex PCR; TCRdb's table is partial and in-frame only. The data show some 390,000 clones, about 90% seen once. Sample: PBMCs or T cells enriched from blood (not recorded which). All receptors derive from a woman aged 30 to 39 who had recovered from COVID-19. Both conserved end residues are part of each CDR3. A D gene is named only where the DNA matches it firmly. Clone size is given for some rows only: seen once, a few or many times, or a class if the clone is expanded.

clone_size: NA
d_call: NA
v_call: TRBV30
j_call: TRBJ1-3
cdr3_aa: CAWGVGGSSGNTIYF
cdr3_nt: TGTGCCTGGGGTGTTGGGGGGTCCTCTGGAAACACCATATATTTT

clone_size: NA
d_call: NA
v_call: TRBV3-1/TRBV3-2
j_call: TRBJ1-2
cdr3_aa: CASSQDPGSGGYTF
cdr3_nt: TGTGCCAGCAGCCAAGATCCGGGGTCCGGAGGCTACACCTTC

clone_size: NA
d_call: NA
v_call: TRBV4-2
j_call: TRBJ1-1
cdr3_aa: CASSPQGSSTEAFF
cdr3_nt: TGTGCCAGCAGCCCCCAGGGGAGTAGCACTGAAGCTTTCTTT

clone_size: NA
d_call: NA
v_call: TRBV5-1
j_call: TRBJ2-7
cdr3_aa: CASSRGGPVYEQYF
cdr3_nt: TGCGCCAGCAGCCGAGGGGGTCCCGTCTACGAGCAGTACTTC

clone_size: NA
d_call: TRBD1
v_call: TRBV3-1/TRBV3-2
j_call: TRBJ1-2
cdr3_aa: CASSQGTGQGVTF
cdr3_nt: TGTGCCAGCAGCCAAGGTACCGGACAGGGTGTCACCTTC

clone_size: NA
d_call: NA
v_call: TRBV7-2
j_call: TRBJ2-6
cdr3_aa: CASSLDLYSGANVLTF
cdr3_nt: TGTGCCAGCAGCTTGGACTTATACTCTGGGGCCAACGTCCTGACTTTC

clone_size: NA
d_call: NA
v_call: TRBV25-1
j_call: TRBJ1-6
cdr3_aa: CASSVGPRVSPLHF
cdr3_nt: TGTGCCAGCAGTGTCGGTCCTCGGGTTTCACCCCTCCACTTT

clone_size: NA
d_call: NA
v_call: TRBV30
j_call: TRBJ1-1
cdr3_aa: CAWGATEAFF
cdr3_nt: TGTGCCTGGGGGGCCACTGAAGCTTTCTTT

clone_size: NA
d_call: NA
v_call: TRBV6-5
j_call: TRBJ1-4
cdr3_aa: CASSTTGKANEKLFF
cdr3_nt: TGTGCCAGCAGCACAACAGGGAAGGCTAATGAAAAACTGTTTTTT

clone_size: NA
d_call: NA
v_call: TRBV7-2
j_call: TRBJ2-4
cdr3_aa: CASSSLGTILQYF
cdr3_nt: TGTGCCAGCAGCTCCCTCGGGACAATTCTTCAGTACTTC

clone_size: NA
d_call: NA
v_call: TRBV28
j_call: TRBJ1-2
cdr3_aa: CASSLMIADNYGYTF
cdr3_nt: TGTGCCAGCAGTCTTATGATCGCGGATAACTATGGCTACACCTTC

clone_size: NA
d_call: TRBD1
v_call: TRBV2
j_call: TRBJ1-5
cdr3_aa: CASSTTRDRDQPQHF
cdr3_nt: TGTGCCAGCAGCACCACCCGGGACAGGGACCAGCCCCAGCATTTT

clone_size: NA
d_call: TRBD1
v_call: TRBV7-2
j_call: TRBJ2-7
cdr3_aa: CASSAHGTGAYEQYF
cdr3_nt: TGTGCCAGCAGCGCCCACGGGACAGGGGCCTACGAGCAGTACTTC

clone_size: NA
d_call: TRBD1
v_call: TRBV10-3
j_call: TRBJ1-2
cdr3_aa: CAISPQGAYGYTF
cdr3_nt: TGTGCCATCAGTCCACAGGGGGCGTATGGCTACACCTTC

clone_size: NA
d_call: NA
v_call: TRBV28
j_call: TRBJ1-2
cdr3_aa: CASKPGVNGYTF
cdr3_nt: TGTGCCAGTAAGCCAGGGGTTAATGGCTACACCTTC

clone_size: NA
d_call: NA
v_call: TRBV29-1
j_call: TRBJ1-1
cdr3_aa: CSGAGGRNTEAFF
cdr3_nt: TGCAGCGGGGCGGGTGGGAGAAACACTGAAGCTTTCTTT

clone_size: NA
d_call: TRBD1
v_call: TRBV9
j_call: TRBJ2-1
cdr3_aa: CASSVLGQGATEQFF
cdr3_nt: TGTGCCAGCAGCGTATTGGGACAGGGAGCCACTGAGCAGTTCTTC

clone_size: NA
d_call: TRBD1
v_call: TRBV7-9
j_call: TRBJ2-7
cdr3_aa: CASSSRDRMNYEQYF
cdr3_nt: TGTGCCAGCAGCTCCCGGGACAGGATGAACTACGAGCAGTACTTC

clone_size: NA
d_call: TRBD2
v_call: TRBV29-1
j_call: TRBJ2-7
cdr3_aa: CSVEVRIAGVYEQYF
cdr3_nt: TGCAGCGTTGAAGTTAGGATAGCGGGAGTCTACGAGCAGTACTTC

clone_size: NA
d_call: TRBD2
v_call: TRBV5-1
j_call: TRBJ2-3
cdr3_aa: CASSLAAGRYTDTQYF
cdr3_nt: TGCGCCAGCAGCTTGGCCGCCGGGAGGTACACAGATACGCAGTATTTT

clone_size: NA
d_call: TRBD2
v_call: TRBV4-1
j_call: TRBJ2-7
cdr3_aa: CASSQDTIERENSYEQYF
cdr3_nt: TGCGCCAGCAGCCAAGATACGATTGAGCGGGAGAACTCCTACGAGCAGTACTTC

clone_size: NA
d_call: NA
v_call: TRBV7-8
j_call: TRBJ2-7
cdr3_aa: CASSLAGERSYEQYF
cdr3_nt: TGTGCCAGCAGCTTAGCTGGCGAGCGGTCCTACGAGCAGTACTTC

clone_size: NA
d_call: NA
v_call: TRBV19
j_call: TRBJ1-2
cdr3_aa: CASSTSSGEGGYTF
cdr3_nt: TGTGCCAGTAGTACTTCTTCAGGGGAGGGAGGCTACACCTTC

clone_size: once
d_call: NA
v_call: TRBV2
j_call: TRBJ1-2
cdr3_aa: CASSVTGYGYTF
cdr3_nt: TGTGCCAGCAGTGTTACAGGGTATGGCTACACCTTC

clone_size: NA
d_call: NA
v_call: TRBV4-1
j_call: TRBJ1-3
cdr3_aa: CASSQDYRSGYTIYF
cdr3_nt: TGCGCCAGCAGCCAAGATTACAGGTCTGGATACACCATATATTTT

clone_size: NA
d_call: TRBD2
v_call: TRBV28
j_call: TRBJ2-3
cdr3_aa: CASSLSPGGPTDTQYF
cdr3_nt: TGTGCCAGCAGTTTATCCCCGGGAGGGCCGACAGATACGCAGTATTTT

clone_size: NA
d_call: NA
v_call: TRBV7-8
j_call: TRBJ2-7
cdr3_aa: CASSLAGETTAYEQYF
cdr3_nt: TGTGCCAGCAGCCTAGCCGGCGAGACAACGGCCTACGAGCAGTACTTC

clone_size: NA
d_call: NA
v_call: TRBV7-9
j_call: TRBJ1-6
cdr3_aa: CASTPSAGGYSPLHF
cdr3_nt: TGTGCCAGCACCCCTTCAGCAGGAGGTTATTCACCCCTCCACTTT